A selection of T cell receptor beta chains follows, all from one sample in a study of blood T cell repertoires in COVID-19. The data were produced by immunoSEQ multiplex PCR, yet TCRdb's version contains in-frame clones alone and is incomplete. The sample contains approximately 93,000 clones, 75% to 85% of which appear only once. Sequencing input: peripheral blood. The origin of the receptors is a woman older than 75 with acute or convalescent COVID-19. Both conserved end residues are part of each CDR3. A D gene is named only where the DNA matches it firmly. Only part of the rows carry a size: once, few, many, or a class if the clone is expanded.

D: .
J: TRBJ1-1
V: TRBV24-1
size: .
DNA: TGTGCCACCCGCGCTGGGGGCGCAGGTTATAGCACTGAAGCTTTCTTT
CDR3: CATRAGGAGYSTEAFF

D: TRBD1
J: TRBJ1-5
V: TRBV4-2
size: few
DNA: TGTGCCAGCAGCCAGGACAGGGATCAGCCCCAGCATTTT
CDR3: CASSQDRDQPQHF

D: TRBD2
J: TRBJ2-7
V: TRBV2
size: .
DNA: TGTGCCAGCAGTGAGGCCCTAGCGGGAGTAATACAGCAGTACTTC
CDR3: CASSEALAGVIQQYF

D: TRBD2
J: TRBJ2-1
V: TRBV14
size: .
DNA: TGTGCCAGCAGCCACCTCGGAGTAGCGGGTTCCTACAATGAGCAGTTCTTC
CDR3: CASSHLGVAGSYNEQFF

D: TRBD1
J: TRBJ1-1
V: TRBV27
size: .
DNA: TGTGCCAGCAGTTTCTGGGACAGGACCACTGAAGCTTTCTTT
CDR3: CASSFWDRTTEAFF

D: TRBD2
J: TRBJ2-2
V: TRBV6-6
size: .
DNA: TGTGCCAGCAGTCGGACTAGCGGGAACACCGGGGAGCTGTTTTTT
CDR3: CASSRTSGNTGELFF

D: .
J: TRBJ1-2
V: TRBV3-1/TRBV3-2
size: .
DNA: TGTGCCAGCAGTAATACAGGGTTCTATGGCTACACCTTC
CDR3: CASSNTGFYGYTF

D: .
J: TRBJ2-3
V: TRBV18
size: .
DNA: TGTGCCAGCTCACCCACACAGGGGACTAGCACAGATACGCAGTATTTT
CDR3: CASSPTQGTSTDTQYF

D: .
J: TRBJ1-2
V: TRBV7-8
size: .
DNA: TGTGCCAGCAGCTTATCAACAGGGTTTGGGGGCTACACCTTC
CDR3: CASSLSTGFGGYTF

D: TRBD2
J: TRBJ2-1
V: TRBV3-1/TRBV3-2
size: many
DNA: TGTGCCAGCAGCCAAATCGGCCTAGCGGGGATCGGGTCCTACAATGAGCAGTTCTTC
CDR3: CASSQIGLAGIGSYNEQFF

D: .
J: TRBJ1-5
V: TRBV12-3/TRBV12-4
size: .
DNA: TGTGCCAGCAGTGGGGGGGTTAATCAGCCCCAGCATTTT
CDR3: CASSGGVNQPQHF

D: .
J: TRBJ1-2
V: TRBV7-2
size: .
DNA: TGTGCCAGCAGCCCCGGACAGAGCTATGGCTACACCTTC
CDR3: CASSPGQSYGYTF

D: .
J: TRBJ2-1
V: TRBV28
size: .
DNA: TGTGCCAGCAGTACCCCGTCCCCAGATAATGAGCAGTTCTTC
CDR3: CASSTPSPDNEQFF

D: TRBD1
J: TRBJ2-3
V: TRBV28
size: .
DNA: TGTGCCAGCAGTCCCGGACAGGGCGGTACGCAGTATTTT
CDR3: CASSPGQGGTQYF